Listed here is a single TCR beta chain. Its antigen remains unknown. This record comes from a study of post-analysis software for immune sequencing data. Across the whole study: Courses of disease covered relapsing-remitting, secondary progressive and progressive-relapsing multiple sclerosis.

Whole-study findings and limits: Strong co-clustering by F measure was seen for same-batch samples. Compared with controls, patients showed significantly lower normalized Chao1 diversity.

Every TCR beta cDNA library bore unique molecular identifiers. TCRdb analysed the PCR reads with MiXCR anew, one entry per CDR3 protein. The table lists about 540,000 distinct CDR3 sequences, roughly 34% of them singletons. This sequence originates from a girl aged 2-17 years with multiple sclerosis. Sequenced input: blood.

The CDR3 coding sequence is TGTGCCAGCAGCCTTAGCGGGGGGGCGGATGGAGGGACCCAGTACTTC. This codes for CASSLSGGADGGTQYF. V is TRBV9 and J is TRBJ2-5, with TRBD2 matching 11 bases. Trimming removed 4 bases from V and 7 bases from J; junction bases left unmatched: 12. CDR1 and CDR2 (germline): SGDLS, YYNGEE. This CDR3 is built from 16 residues. Looking up the rest from reference TRBV9 and TRBJ2-5 gives the full variable domain: DSGVTQTPKHLITATGQRVTLRCSPRSGDLSVYWYQQSLDQGLQFLIQYYNGEERAKGNILERFSAQQFPDLHSELNLSSLELGDSALYFCASSLSGGADGGTQYFGPGTRLLVL.